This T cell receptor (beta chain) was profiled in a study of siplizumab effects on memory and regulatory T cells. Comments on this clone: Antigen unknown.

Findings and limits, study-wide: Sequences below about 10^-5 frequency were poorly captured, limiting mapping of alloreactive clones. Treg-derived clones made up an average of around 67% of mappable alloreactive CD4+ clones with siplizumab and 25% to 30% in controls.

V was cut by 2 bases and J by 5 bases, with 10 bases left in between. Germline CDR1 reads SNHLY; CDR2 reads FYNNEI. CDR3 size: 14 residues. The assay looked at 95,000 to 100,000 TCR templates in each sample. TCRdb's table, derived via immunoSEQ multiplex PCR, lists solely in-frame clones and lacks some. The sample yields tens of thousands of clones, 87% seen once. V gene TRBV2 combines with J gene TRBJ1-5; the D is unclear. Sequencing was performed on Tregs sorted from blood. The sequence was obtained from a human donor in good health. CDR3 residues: CASSEWGSYQPQHF. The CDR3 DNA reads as TGTGCCAGCAGTGAATGGGGATCCTATCAGCCCCAGCATTTT.